Here is one T cell receptor beta chain with its context. Its antigen is still unknown. Trimming shortened V by 6 bases and J by 6 bases, and 15 bases separated the two germline ends. The length of the CDR3 is 14 residues. From germline, CDR1 is SNHLY and CDR2 FYNNEI. The data belong to a study of post-analysis software for immune sequencing data. General study results and limits: Relative to controls, patients had about 5 TRBV segments at higher frequency, with TRBV5-6, TRBV5-1 and TRBV20-1 among these.

Sequencing libraries made from TCR beta cDNA carried unique molecular identifiers. In TCRdb, the PCR reads were re-called with MiXCR into one record per CDR3 protein. Of hundreds of thousands of distinct CDR3 sequences in the sample, 53% were seen once. Sequenced: blood. The clonotype comes from a girl aged 10-17 years with multiple sclerosis. The V call is TRBV2, the J call TRBJ1-5, with D possibly being TRBD1 (6 bases). DNA of the CDR3: TGTGCCAGCAGAAACAGGGCCCTAGGTCAGCCCCAGCATTTT. Translated: CASRNRALGQPQHF.